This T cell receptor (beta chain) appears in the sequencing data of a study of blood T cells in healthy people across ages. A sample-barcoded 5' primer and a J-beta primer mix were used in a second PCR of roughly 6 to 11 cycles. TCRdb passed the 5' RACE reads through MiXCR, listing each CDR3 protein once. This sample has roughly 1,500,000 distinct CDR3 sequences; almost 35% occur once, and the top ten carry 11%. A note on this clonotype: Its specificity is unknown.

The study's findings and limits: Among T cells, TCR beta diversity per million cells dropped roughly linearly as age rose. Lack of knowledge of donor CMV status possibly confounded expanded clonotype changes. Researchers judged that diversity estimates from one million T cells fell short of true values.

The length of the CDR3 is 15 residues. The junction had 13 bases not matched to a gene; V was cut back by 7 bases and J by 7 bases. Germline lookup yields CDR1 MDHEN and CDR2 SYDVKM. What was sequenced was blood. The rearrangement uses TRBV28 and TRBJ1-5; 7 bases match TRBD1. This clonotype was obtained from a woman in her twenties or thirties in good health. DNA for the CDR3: TGTGCCAGCATCCCTGGAGGGGGCGCCTGGCAGCCCCAGCATTTT. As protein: CASIPGGGAWQPQHF.